This is a list of T cell receptor beta chains from one sample in a study of blood T cell repertoires in COVID-19. Sequencing used immunoSEQ multiplex PCR; TCRdb keeps in-frame clones, though not all of them. The sample yields 150,000 to 200,000 clones, roughly 90% seen once. The sequencing sample was made of PBMCs or T cells enriched from blood (not recorded which). The source of these receptors is a woman younger than 30 who had recovered from COVID-19. Each CDR3 is given with its conserved first and last residue. D genes are given only for firm matches. Only some rows state a clone size, as once, few, many or a class for expanded clones.

TRBJ2-7,TRBV7-9,.,TRBD1,CASSFPTGESYEQYF,TGTGCCAGCAGCTTCCCAACAGGGGAATCCTACGAGCAGTACTTC
TRBJ1-2,TRBV27,.,.,CASGSPEAMTNYGYTF,TGTGCCAGCGGATCCCCGGAGGCCATGACTAACTATGGCTACACCTTC
TRBJ1-4,TRBV28,.,.,CASSLGARAREKLFF,TGTGCCAGCAGCCTAGGGGCTCGGGCTCGTGAAAAACTGTTTTTT
TRBJ2-7,TRBV29-1,few,TRBD1,CSVRGQGGTYEQYF,TGCAGCGTTCGAGGACAGGGAGGCACCTACGAGCAGTACTTC
TRBJ2-1,TRBV5-4,.,.,CASSLQMPPDEQFF,TGTGCCAGCAGCTTGCAGATGCCCCCCGATGAGCAGTTCTTC
TRBJ1-1,TRBV7-9,.,.,CASSSRVSLNTEAFF,TGTGCCAGCAGCTCCCGGGTCTCATTGAACACTGAAGCTTTCTTT
TRBJ1-6,TRBV5-4,.,.,CASSFELPRDNSPLHF,TGTGCCAGCAGCTTCGAACTCCCCAGGGATAATTCACCCCTCCACTTT
TRBJ2-7,TRBV9,.,TRBD2,CASSPSASGSSYEQYF,TGTGCCAGCAGCCCCTCCGCTAGCGGGAGCTCCTACGAGCAGTACTTC
TRBJ1-5,TRBV6-5,few,TRBD1,CATGQDSNQPQHF,TGTGCCACAGGACAGGATAGCAATCAGCCCCAGCATTTT
TRBJ1-6,TRBV28,once,TRBD1,CASSEDRADSPLHF,TGTGCCAGCAGTGAAGACAGGGCTGATTCACCCCTCCACTTT
TRBJ2-2,TRBV5-4,.,.,CATRGGNTGELFF,TGTGCCACTAGGGGCGGGAACACCGGGGAGCTGTTTTTT
TRBJ2-1,TRBV5-1,once,.,CASSRRDRPADEQFF,TGCGCCAGCAGTCGTCGGGATAGGCCGGCCGATGAGCAGTTCTTC
TRBJ1-6,TRBV4-1,.,TRBD1,CASSLNPTGVNSPLHF,TGCGCCAGCAGCCTGAATCCCACAGGGGTGAATTCACCCCTCCACTTT
TRBJ2-1,TRBV2,.,.,CASSEFADPPYNEQFF,TGTGCCAGCAGTGAATTTGCGGATCCCCCCTACAATGAGCAGTTCTTC
TRBJ2-3,TRBV7-2,once,.,CASSYNEGTDTQYF,TGTGCCAGCAGCTATAACGAGGGCACAGATACGCAGTATTTT
TRBJ2-7,TRBV10-3,.,TRBD1,CATGTAYEQYF,TGTGCCACGGGGACAGCCTACGAGCAGTACTTC
TRBJ1-1,TRBV5-1,.,.,CASSTAPVGAEAFF,TGCGCCAGCAGCACTGCCCCCGTAGGGGCTGAAGCTTTCTTT
TRBJ1-3,TRBV13,.,TRBD1,CASSVQGSGNTIYF,TGTGCCAGCAGCGTACAGGGGTCTGGAAACACCATATATTTT
TRBJ1-5,TRBV6-6,few,.,CASRNVGEYSNQPQHF,TGTGCCAGCAGGAACGTGGGAGAGTATAGCAATCAGCCCCAGCATTTT
TRBJ1-1,TRBV18,.,.,CASSPAGRTEAFF,TGTGCCAGCTCACCAGCAGGGCGCACTGAAGCTTTCTTT
TRBJ1-1,TRBV6-2/TRBV6-3,.,.,CASSYSQRGTEAFF,TGTGCCAGCAGTTACTCGCAGCGGGGCACTGAAGCTTTCTTT
TRBJ1-2,TRBV10-3,.,TRBD1,CAISEYPGGAEDGYTF,TGTGCCATCAGTGAGTATCCAGGGGGCGCGGAAGATGGCTACACCTTC
TRBJ2-7,TRBV27,once,.,CASRSPYEQYF,TGTGCCAGCAGGTCTCCTTACGAGCAGTACTTC
TRBJ2-7,TRBV2,.,TRBD1,CASTGDRTYEQYF,TGTGCCAGCACAGGGGACAGAACCTACGAGCAGTACTTC
TRBJ2-7,TRBV29-1,.,.,CSVEDKSVPVDRQYF,TGCAGCGTTGAAGACAAGTCGGTGCCGGTGGACAGGCAGTACTTC
TRBJ2-4,TRBV5-6,.,.,CASSLNGGVGKNIQYF,TGTGCCAGCAGCTTGAACGGGGGTGTAGGCAAAAACATTCAGTACTTC
TRBJ1-2,TRBV7-9,.,TRBD1,CASSSSGTGFHGYTF,TGTGCCAGCAGCTCGTCCGGGACAGGGTTCCACGGCTACACCTTC
TRBJ2-5,TRBV24-1,once,TRBD1,CATSDLRTGQETQYF,TGTGCCACCAGTGATCTTCGGACAGGTCAAGAGACCCAGTACTTC
TRBJ2-3,TRBV15,.,TRBD2,CATSNLAGGTDTQYF,TGTGCCACCAGCAACCTAGCGGGAGGCACAGATACGCAGTATTTT
TRBJ2-6,TRBV3-1/TRBV3-2,.,.,CASSPQGATGANVLTF,TGTGCCAGCAGCCCACAAGGGGCCACTGGGGCCAACGTCCTGACTTTC
TRBJ1-2,TRBV27,.,.,CASSLRGVYGYTF,TGTGCCAGCAGTTTACGGGGGGTCTATGGCTACACCTTC
TRBJ2-1,TRBV9,.,.,CASSPHLRRAEQFF,TGTGCCAGCAGCCCCCACCTACGGAGGGCCGAGCAGTTCTTC
TRBJ2-1,TRBV21-1,.,.,CASSRTTSSYNEQFF,TGTGCCAGCAGCAGGACAACGAGCTCCTACAATGAGCAGTTCTTC
TRBJ1-1,TRBV27,.,.,CASSPYMNTEAFF,TGTGCCAGCAGTCCCTATATGAACACTGAAGCTTTCTTT